This T cell receptor beta chain was sequenced during a study of human T cells and chemical hapten exposure. General study points: Significantly more large CDR3 similarity clusters arose among expanded TCRs than among controls. Having alopecia, the donors may differ immunologically from healthy people.

TCRdb processed the RACE reads anew with MiXCR; each CDR3 protein has one entry. The sample carries about 110,000 distinct CDR3 sequences, more than 10% recorded once. CDR3 size: 13 residues. Trimming took off 0 bases at V and 4 bases at J, with 6 bases between the two ends. CDR1 is SGHNT, CDR2 YYREEE, per germline (reference sequence). This clonotype turned up a few times. Its target is not known. This sample's time point: pre-sensitization, week 0. The sample's treatment: therapeutic diphenylcyclopropenone sensitization with weekly scalp DPC. Sequencing was performed on whole blood, taken in connection with sensitization to the hapten diphenylcyclopropenone (DPC). The genes are TRBV5-4 and TRBJ2-3; D is uncertain. The TCR comes from a woman in her forties or fifties with alopecia areata. Some clones in this sample may be carry-over from other donors' samples. The CDR3 nucleotides are TGTGCCAGCAGCTTGGCCTCGGCAGATACGCAGTATTTT. Protein product: CASSLASADTQYF.